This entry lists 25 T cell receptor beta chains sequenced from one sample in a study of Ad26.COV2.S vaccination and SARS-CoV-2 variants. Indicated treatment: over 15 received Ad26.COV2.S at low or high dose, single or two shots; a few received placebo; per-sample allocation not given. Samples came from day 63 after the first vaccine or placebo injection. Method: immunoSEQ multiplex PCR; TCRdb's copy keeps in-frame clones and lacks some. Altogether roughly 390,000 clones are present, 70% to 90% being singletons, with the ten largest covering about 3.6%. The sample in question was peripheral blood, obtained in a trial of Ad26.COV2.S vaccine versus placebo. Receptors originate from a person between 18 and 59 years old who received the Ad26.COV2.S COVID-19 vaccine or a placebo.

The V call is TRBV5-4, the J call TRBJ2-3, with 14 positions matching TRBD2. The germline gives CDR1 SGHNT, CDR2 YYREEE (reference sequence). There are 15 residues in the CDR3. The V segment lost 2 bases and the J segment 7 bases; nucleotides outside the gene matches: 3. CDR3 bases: TGTGCCAGCAGCTTTGGGACTAGCGGGGGTAATACGCAGTATTTT. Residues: CASSFGTSGGNTQYF. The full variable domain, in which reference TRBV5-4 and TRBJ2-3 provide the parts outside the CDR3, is ETGVTQSPTHLIKTRGQQVTLRCSSQSGHNTVSWYQQALGQGPQFIFQYYREEENGRGNFPPRFSGLQFPNYSSELNVNALELDDSALYLCASSFGTSGGNTQYFGPGTRLTVL.

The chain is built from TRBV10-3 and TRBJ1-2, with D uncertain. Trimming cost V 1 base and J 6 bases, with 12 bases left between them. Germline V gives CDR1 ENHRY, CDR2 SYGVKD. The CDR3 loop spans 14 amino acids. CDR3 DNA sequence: TGTGCCATCAGTGAGTTATCTTGGCTGGATGGCTACACCTTC. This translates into CAISELSWLDGYTF.

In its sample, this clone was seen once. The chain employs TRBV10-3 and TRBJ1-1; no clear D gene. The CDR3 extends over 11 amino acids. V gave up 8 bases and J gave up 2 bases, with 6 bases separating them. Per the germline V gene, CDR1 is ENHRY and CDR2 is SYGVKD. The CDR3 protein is CAIGSNTEAFF. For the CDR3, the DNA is TGTGCCATCGGCTCTAACACTGAAGCTTTCTTT.

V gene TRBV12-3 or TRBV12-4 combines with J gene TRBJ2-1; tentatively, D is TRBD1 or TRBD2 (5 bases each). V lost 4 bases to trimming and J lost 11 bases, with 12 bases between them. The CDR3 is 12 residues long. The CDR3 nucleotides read TGTGCCAGCAGTTCGAACCCGGGACAGCAGTTCTTC. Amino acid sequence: CASSSNPGQQFF.

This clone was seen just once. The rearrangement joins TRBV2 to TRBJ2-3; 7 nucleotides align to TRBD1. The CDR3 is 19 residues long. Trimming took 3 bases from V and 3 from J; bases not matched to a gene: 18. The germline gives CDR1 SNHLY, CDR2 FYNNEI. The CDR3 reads CASSENAVGWTGVTDTQYF. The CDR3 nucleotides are TGTGCCAGCAGTGAGAACGCGGTTGGATGGACAGGAGTGACAGATACGCAGTATTTT.

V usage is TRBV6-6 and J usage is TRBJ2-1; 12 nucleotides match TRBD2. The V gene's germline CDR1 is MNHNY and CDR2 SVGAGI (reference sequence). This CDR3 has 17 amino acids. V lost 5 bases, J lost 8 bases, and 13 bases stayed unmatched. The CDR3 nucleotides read TGTGCCAGCAGTCCAGCTAGCGGGGGGGTTATGGGAGATGAGCAGTTCTTC. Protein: CASSPASGGVMGDEQFF.

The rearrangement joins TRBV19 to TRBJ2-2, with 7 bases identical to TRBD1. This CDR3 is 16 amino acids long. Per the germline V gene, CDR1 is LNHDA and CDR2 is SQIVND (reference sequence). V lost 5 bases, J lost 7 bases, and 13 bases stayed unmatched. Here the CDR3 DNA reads TGTGCCAGTAGTGTTACAGGGGTAATAACCGTCGGGGAGCTGTTTTTT. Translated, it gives CASSVTGVITVGELFF.

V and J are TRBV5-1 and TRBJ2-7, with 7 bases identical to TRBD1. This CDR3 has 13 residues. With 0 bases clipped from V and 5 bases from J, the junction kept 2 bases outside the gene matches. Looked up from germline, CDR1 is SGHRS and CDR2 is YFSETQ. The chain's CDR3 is CASSLDRGDEQYF. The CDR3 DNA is TGCGCCAGCAGCTTGGACAGGGGCGACGAGCAGTACTTC.

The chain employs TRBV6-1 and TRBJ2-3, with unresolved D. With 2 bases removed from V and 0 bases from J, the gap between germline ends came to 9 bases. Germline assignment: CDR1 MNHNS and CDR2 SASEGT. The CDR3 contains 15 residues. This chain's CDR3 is CASSELGLSTDTQYF. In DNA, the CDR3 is TGTGCCAGCAGTGAACTCGGCCTTAGCACAGATACGCAGTATTTT.

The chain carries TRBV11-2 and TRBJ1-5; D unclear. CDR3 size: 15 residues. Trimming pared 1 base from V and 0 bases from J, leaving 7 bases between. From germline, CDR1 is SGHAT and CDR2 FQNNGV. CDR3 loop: CASSLGQFSNQPQHF. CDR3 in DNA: TGTGCCAGCAGCTTAGGCCAATTTAGCAATCAGCCCCAGCATTTT.

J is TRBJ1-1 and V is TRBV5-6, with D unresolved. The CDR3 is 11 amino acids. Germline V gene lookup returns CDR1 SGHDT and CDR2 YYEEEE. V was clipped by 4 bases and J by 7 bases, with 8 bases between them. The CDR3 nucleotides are TGTGCCAGCAGCGCGGGAGGTGAAGCTTTCTTT. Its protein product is CASSAGGEAFF.

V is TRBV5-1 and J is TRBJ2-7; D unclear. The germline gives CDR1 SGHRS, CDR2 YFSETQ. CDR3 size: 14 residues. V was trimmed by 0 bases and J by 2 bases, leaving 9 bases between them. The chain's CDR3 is CASSLELDAYEQYF. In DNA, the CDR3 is TGCGCCAGCAGCTTGGAACTCGACGCCTACGAGCAGTACTTC.

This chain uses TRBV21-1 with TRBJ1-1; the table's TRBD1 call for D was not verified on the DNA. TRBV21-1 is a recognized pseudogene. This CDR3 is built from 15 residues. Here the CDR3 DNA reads TGTGCCAAACCTACGACAACAGGGGTGAACACTGAAGCTTTCTTT. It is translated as CAKPTTTGVNTEAFF.

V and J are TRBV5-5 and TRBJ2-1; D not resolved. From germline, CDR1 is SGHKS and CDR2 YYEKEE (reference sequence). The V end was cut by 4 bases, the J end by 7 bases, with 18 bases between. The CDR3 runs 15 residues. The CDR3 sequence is CASSPRVGGVNEQFF. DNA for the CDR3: TGTGCCAGCAGCCCCCGGGTGGGTGGGGTTAATGAGCAGTTCTTC.

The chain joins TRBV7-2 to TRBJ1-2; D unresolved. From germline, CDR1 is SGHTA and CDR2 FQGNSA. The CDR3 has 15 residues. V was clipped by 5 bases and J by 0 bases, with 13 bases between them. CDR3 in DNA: TGTGCCAGCAGCCTAAACAAGGGAGCTAACTATGGCTACACCTTC. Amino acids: CASSLNKGANYGYTF. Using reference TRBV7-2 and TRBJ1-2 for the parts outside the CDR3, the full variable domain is GAGVSQSPSNKVTEKGKDVELRCDPISGHTALYWYRQSLGQGLEFLIYFQGNSAPDKSGLPSDRFSAERTGGSVSTLTIQRTQQEDSAVYLCASSLNKGANYGYTFGSGTRLTVV.

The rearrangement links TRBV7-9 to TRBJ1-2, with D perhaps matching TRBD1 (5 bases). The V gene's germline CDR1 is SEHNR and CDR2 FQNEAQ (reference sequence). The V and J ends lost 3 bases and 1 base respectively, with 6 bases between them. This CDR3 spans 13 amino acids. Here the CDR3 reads CASSLGLNYGYTF. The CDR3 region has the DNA TGTGCCAGCAGCTTGGGGCTTAACTATGGCTACACCTTC.

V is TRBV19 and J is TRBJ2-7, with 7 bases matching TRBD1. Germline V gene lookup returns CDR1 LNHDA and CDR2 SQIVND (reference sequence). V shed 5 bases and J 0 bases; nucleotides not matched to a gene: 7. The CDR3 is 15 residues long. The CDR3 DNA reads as TGTGCCAGTAGTCAGGGGACAGACGGCTCCTACGAGCAGTACTTC. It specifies CASSQGTDGSYEQYF.

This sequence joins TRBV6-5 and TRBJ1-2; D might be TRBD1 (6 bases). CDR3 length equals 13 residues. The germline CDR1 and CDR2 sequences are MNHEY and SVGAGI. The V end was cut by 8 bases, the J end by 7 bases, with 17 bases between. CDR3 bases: TGTGCCAGCCTCTCCAGGGGACTGGGTGGCTACACCTTC. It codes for CASLSRGLGGYTF.

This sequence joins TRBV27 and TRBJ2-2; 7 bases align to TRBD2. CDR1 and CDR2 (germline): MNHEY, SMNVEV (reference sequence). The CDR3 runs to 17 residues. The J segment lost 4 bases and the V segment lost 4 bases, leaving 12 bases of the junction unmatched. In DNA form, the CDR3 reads TGTGCCAGCAGTTACACATGGGAGGGAGGGCGCACCGGGGAGCTGTTTTTT. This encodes CASSYTWEGGRTGELFF.

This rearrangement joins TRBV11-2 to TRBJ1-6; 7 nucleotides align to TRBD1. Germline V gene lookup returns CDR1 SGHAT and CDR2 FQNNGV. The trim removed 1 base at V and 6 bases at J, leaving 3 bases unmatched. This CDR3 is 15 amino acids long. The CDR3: CASSLVGQANSPLHF. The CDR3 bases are TGTGCCAGCAGCTTAGTCGGACAGGCTAATTCACCCCTCCACTTT.

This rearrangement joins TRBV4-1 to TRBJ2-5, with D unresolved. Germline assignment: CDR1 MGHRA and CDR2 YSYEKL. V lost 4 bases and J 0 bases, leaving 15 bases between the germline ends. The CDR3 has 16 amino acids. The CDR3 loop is CASSPLFLRYQETQYF. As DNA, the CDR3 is TGCGCCAGCAGCCCCCTTTTTTTGCGGTACCAAGAGACCCAGTACTTC.

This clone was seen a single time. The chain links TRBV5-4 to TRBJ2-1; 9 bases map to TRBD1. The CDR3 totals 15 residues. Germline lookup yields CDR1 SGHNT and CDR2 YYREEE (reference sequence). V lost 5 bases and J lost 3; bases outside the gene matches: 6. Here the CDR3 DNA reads TGTGCCAGCAGTCACCGGGACAGGGTCTACAATGAGCAGTTCTTC. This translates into CASSHRDRVYNEQFF.

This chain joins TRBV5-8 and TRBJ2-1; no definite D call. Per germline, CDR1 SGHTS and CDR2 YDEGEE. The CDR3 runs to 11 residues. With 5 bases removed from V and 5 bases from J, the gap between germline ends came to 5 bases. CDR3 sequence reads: CASRADNEQFF. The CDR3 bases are TGTGCCAGCAGAGCCGACAATGAGCAGTTCTTC.

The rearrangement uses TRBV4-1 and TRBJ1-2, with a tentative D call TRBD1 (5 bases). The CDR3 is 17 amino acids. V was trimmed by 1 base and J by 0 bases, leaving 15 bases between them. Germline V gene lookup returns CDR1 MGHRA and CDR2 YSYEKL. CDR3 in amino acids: CASSQGGSFGANYGYTF. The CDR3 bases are TGCGCCAGCAGCCAAGGGGGCTCTTTCGGAGCTAACTATGGCTACACCTTC.

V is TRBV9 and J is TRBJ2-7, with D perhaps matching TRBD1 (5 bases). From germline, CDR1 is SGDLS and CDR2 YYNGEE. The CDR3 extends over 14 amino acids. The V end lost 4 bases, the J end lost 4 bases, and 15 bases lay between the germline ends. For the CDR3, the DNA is TGTGCCAGCAGCCCCAAGTGGCAGGGATACGAGCAGTACTTC. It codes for CASSPKWQGYEQYF.